The clone carrying this T cell receptor beta chain was observed a few times. Its specificity is not known. This entry belongs to a study of blood T cells in healthy people across ages. Primed by a sample-barcoded 5' primer and a J-beta primer mix, a second PCR proceeded for about 6 to 12 cycles. Carrying 12 random nucleotides, a template-switch adaptor labeled each individual cDNA molecule. A single record per CDR3 protein comes from TCRdb applying MiXCR to the 5' RACE reads. This sample has about 680,000 distinct CDR3 sequences, with around half found just once. Study-wide results and caveats: Diversity of TCR beta per million T cells declined in a roughly linear way with age. Diversity was higher, and naive CD4+ cells more numerous, in long-lived donors than in aged donors.

The origin of this receptor is a woman aged 60-75 years in good health. Source material: blood.

The CDR3 here is CSARDLSGITYEQYF. In nucleotides, the CDR3 is TGCAGTGCTAGAGACCTTAGCGGGATTACGTACGAGCAGTACTTC. The J gene is TRBJ2-7, the V gene TRBV20-1, with 8 positions matching TRBD2. Losses at the gene ends were 0 bases for V and 4 bases for J; bases not matched to a gene: 8. The CDR3 consists of 15 residues. Germline CDR1 and CDR2: DFQATT and SNEGSKA (reference sequence).